This passage covers 28 T cell receptor beta chains from one sample sequenced in a study of CD8 T cells in ankylosing spondylitis. These TCRs' antigens remain unknown. In TCRdb, the 5' RACE reads were re-called with MiXCR into one record per CDR3 protein. The data hold around 390,000 distinct CDR3 sequences, with about a fifth observed a single time. General study points: It appeared that ankylosing spondylitis blood was characterized by a TCR beta motif of under ten highly homologous variants.

Sequenced material: blood, either unsorted or a sorted T cell fraction (not recorded which). Source of these receptors: a male donor with ankylosing spondylitis.

This clonotype showed up just a few times. The chain couples TRBV4-3 to TRBJ2-1, with D uncertain. The CDR3 runs to 13 residues. The V end was cut by 1 base, the J end by 7 bases, with 8 bases between. Per germline, CDR1 LGHNA and CDR2 YSLEER. The CDR3 DNA reads as TGCGCCAGCAGCCAAGTTGTGGGTAATGAGCAGTTCTTC. Translating gives CASSQVVGNEQFF.

This clonotype occurred a few times. V usage is TRBV28 and J usage is TRBJ2-7; 9 bases are a match to TRBD1. Germline values: CDR1 MDHEN, CDR2 SYDVKM. The CDR3 length is 14 residues. V was pared by 7 bases and J by 2 bases, with 6 bases of the junction left unmatched. The CDR3 region is CASKGQGPTYEQYF. The CDR3 nucleotides are TGTGCCAGCAAGGGACAGGGCCCTACCTACGAGCAGTACTTC.

This clonotype has a handful of counts. The J gene is TRBJ1-2, the V gene TRBV11-2; D ambiguous. The CDR3 consists of 16 residues. The germline V and J ends were trimmed by 1 base and 1 base, with 13 bases remaining between them. Germline V gene lookup returns CDR1 SGHAT and CDR2 FQNNGV. CDR3 sequence: CASSLVARTNNYGYTF. CDR3 nucleotide sequence: TGTGCCAGCAGCTTAGTAGCCCGAACCAATAACTATGGCTACACCTTC.

This clonotype occurred a few times. The genes are TRBV20-1 and TRBJ1-2; 7 nucleotides line up with TRBD1. This CDR3 region has 12 residues. V gave up 6 bases and J gave up 2 bases; unmatched junction bases: 3. CDR1 is DFQATT, CDR2 SNEGSKA, per germline (reference sequence). DNA of the CDR3: TGCAGTGCCCAGGGGGAGAACTATGGCTACACCTTC. Its translation is CSAQGENYGYTF.

DNA of the CDR3: TGCAGTGCTACTCCCCCTAGCGGGTATGGCACAGATACGCAGTATTTT. Amino acid sequence: CSATPPSGYGTDTQYF. The chain joins TRBV20-1 to TRBJ2-3, with 8 bases that match TRBD2. V shed 4 bases and J 1 base; nucleotides not matched to a gene: 10. The germline V gene encodes CDR1 DFQATT and CDR2 SNEGSKA (reference sequence). The CDR3 is 16 amino acids.

This clonotype showed up just a few times. The chain uses TRBV20-1 and TRBJ1-6; 10 bases fit TRBD1. The V gene end was trimmed by 3 bases and the J gene end by 7 bases; junction bases not matched to a gene: 3. This CDR3 region has 14 residues. Germline V gene data show CDR1 as DFQATT and CDR2 as SNEGSKA (reference sequence). The CDR3 DNA reads TGCAGTGCTAGTGGGGGACAGGGGAATTCACCCCTCCACTTT. It yields the protein CSASGGQGNSPLHF.

This clonotype came up a few times. The chain combines TRBV7-2 with TRBJ2-7; possibly TRBD1 for D (5 bases). CDR1 and CDR2 (germline): SGHTA, FQGNSA. The CDR3 extends over 15 amino acids. V lost 5 bases to trimming and J lost 9 bases, with 23 bases between them. DNA of the CDR3: TGTGCCAGCAGCCCCCCGGCAGGGCTAAGAATTCGGCAGTACTTC. Protein: CASSPPAGLRIRQYF.

The J gene is TRBJ2-2, the V gene TRBV7-3, with TRBD2 matching 13 bases. The V gene end was trimmed by 5 bases and the J gene end by 7 bases; junction bases not matched to a gene: 10. The CDR3 has 17 residues. Germline CDR1 and CDR2: SGHTA and FQGTGA. CDR3 bases: TGTGCCAGCAGCCCCTCCAGACTAGCGGGAGGAATCGGGGAGCTGTTTTTT. Its translation: CASSPSRLAGGIGELFF.

This sequence joins TRBV7-9 and TRBJ2-1; no reliable D call. The germline V gene has CDR1 SEHNR and CDR2 FQNEAQ (reference sequence). The CDR3 extends over 12 amino acids. Trimming stripped 8 bases from V and 5 bases from J, with 10 bases between. For the CDR3, the DNA is TGTGCCAGCCCAAGTGGGAACAATGAGCAGTTCTTC. Its protein is CASPSGNNEQFF.

This clonotype was observed a single time. The chain is built from TRBV18 and TRBJ1-5; D might be TRBD1 (5 bases). V lost 8 bases and J 6 bases, leaving 20 bases between the germline ends. From germline, CDR1 is KGHSH and CDR2 LQKENI. This CDR3 region has 15 residues. CDR3 residues: CASSPGLRVGQPQHF. In nucleotides, the CDR3 is TGTGCCAGCAGTCCGGGACTTCGAGTGGGTCAGCCCCAGCATTTT.

The chain couples TRBV6-5 to TRBJ2-1; no definite D call. CDR3 length: 16 residues. Trimming took 0 bases from V and 7 from J, leaving 16 bases between them. From germline, CDR1 is MNHEY and CDR2 SVGAGI. CDR3 region: CASSYSLAPLGNEQFF. The CDR3 region has the DNA TGTGCCAGCAGTTACTCCTTGGCGCCCTTAGGAAATGAGCAGTTCTTC.

Only one count was recorded for this clonotype. The CDR3 nucleotides read TGCGCCAGCAGCCAAGAAATGGGGATGGGCAATCAGCCCCAGCATTTT. It yields the protein CASSQEMGMGNQPQHF. This rearrangement joins TRBV4-1 to TRBJ1-5; no firm D call. Germline V CDR1 and CDR2: MGHRA, YSYEKL. The CDR3 covers 16 residues. Trimming shortened V by 0 bases and J by 2 bases, and 11 bases separated the two germline ends.

This clonotype was counted at least ten times. This chain joins TRBV12-3 or TRBV12-4 and TRBJ1-6; D unresolved. The length of the CDR3 is 14 residues. V was trimmed by 7 bases and J by 9 bases, leaving 16 bases between them. The CDR3 reads CASTHIAYGSPLHF. CDR3 DNA sequence: TGTGCCAGCACCCACATAGCCTACGGTTCACCCCTCCACTTT.

V and J are TRBV6-5 and TRBJ2-7, with D perhaps matching TRBD2 (6 bases). The germline gives CDR1 MNHEY, CDR2 SVGAGI. Trimming left V 4 bases short and J 0 bases short, with 13 bases between. This CDR3 contains 15 residues. The CDR3 DNA reads TGTGCCAGCAGTTCCTCCGGGACTGTCTCCTACGAGCAGTACTTC. Protein: CASSSSGTVSYEQYF.

The chain combines TRBV20-1 with TRBJ2-7, with a weak D call TRBD2 (6 bases). The V gene lost 1 base and the J gene lost 6 bases, with 19 bases spanning the gap. From germline, CDR1 is DFQATT and CDR2 SNEGSKA (reference sequence). The CDR3 is made up of 15 amino acids. The CDR3 coding sequence is TGCAGTGCTAGAGGAAGTGCGGGGCAGGTAGGCGAGCAGTACTTC. Translated, it gives CSARGSAGQVGEQYF.

The V call is TRBV4-3, the J call TRBJ2-7; 9 positions match TRBD2. Losses at the gene ends were 0 bases for V and 4 bases for J; bases not matched to a gene: 4. CDR3 size: 15 residues. Per the germline V gene, CDR1 is LGHNA and CDR2 is YSLEER. CDR3 in DNA: TGCGCCAGCAGCCAAGAACCGACTAGCGGTTACGAGCAGTACTTC. It specifies CASSQEPTSGYEQYF.

This clonotype has only a few counts. The chain combines TRBV6-2 or TRBV6-3 with TRBJ2-1; D unclear. This CDR3 is 11 amino acids long. Germline lookup yields CDR1 MNHEY and CDR2 SVGEGT. The germline V and J ends were trimmed by 2 bases and 12 bases, with 8 bases remaining between them. CDR3 amino acids: CASSYGGGQFF. DNA for the CDR3: TGTGCCAGCAGTTACGGCGGCGGGCAGTTCTTC.

The chain carries TRBV7-6 and TRBJ2-3, with D possibly TRBD1 on 6 matching bases. Germline CDR1 is SGHVS and CDR2 is FNYEAQ. With 6 bases removed from V and 4 bases from J, the gap between germline ends came to 17 bases. This CDR3 is built from 15 residues. Here the CDR3 DNA reads TGTGCCAGCAGTCAACCAACAGGGCTCTCAGATACGCAGTATTTT. This codes for CASSQPTGLSDTQYF.

This rearrangement joins TRBV5-1 to TRBJ2-3; no clear D gene. V shed 1 base and J shed 3 bases, with 6 bases lying between them. CDR1 is SGHRS and CDR2 is YFSETQ in the germline V gene. The CDR3 is 13 amino acids. In DNA, the CDR3 is TGCGCCAGCAGCTTGAAAGTGACAGATACGCAGTATTTT. Amino acids: CASSLKVTDTQYF.

This sequence joins TRBV4-2 and TRBJ2-5; TRBD2 matches 14 bases. Germline V gives CDR1 LGHNA, CDR2 YNFKEQ. V trimming: 4 bases; J trimming: 2 bases; junction bases outside the gene matches: 3. CDR3 length: 16 residues. Here the CDR3 DNA reads TGTGCCAGCAGCCGGGGACTAGCGGGGGAACAAGAGACCCAGTACTTC. Translated, it gives CASSRGLAGEQETQYF.

V and J are TRBV12-3 or TRBV12-4 and TRBJ1-1; D possibly corresponds to TRBD1 (6 bases). V was clipped by 4 bases and J by 4 bases, with 13 bases between them. This CDR3 has 14 amino acids. The CDR3 DNA reads as TGTGCCAGCAGTTGGGGACACCGGTCCACTGAAGCTTTCTTT. This translates into CASSWGHRSTEAFF.

The sample holds a few counts of this clonotype. The V call is TRBV14, the J call TRBJ2-7, with D hard to call. The CDR3 is made up of 14 amino acids. Germline V gene sequence: CDR1 SGHDN, CDR2 FVKESK. V was clipped by 1 base and J by 3 bases, with 10 bases between them. The CDR3 region is CASSQGTVIYEQYF. The CDR3 DNA follows: TGTGCCAGCAGCCAAGGAACAGTTATCTACGAGCAGTACTTC. Together with reference TRBV14 and TRBJ2-7, the CDR3 gives the full variable domain: EAGVTQFPSHSVIEKGQTVTLRCDPISGHDNLYWYRRVMGKEIKFLLHFVKESKQDESGMPNNRFLAERTGGTYSTLKVQPAELEDSGVYFCASSQGTVIYEQYFGPGTRLTVT.

J is TRBJ2-5 and V is TRBV28, with 7 bases fitting TRBD2. In germline, CDR1 is MDHEN, CDR2 SYDVKM. J lost 5 bases, V lost 4 bases, and 7 bases had no gene match. CDR3 length: 14 residues. The CDR3 protein is CASSSGGGFETQYF. The CDR3 nucleotides read TGTGCCAGCAGTTCCGGGGGAGGGTTTGAGACCCAGTACTTC.

The chain links TRBV30 to TRBJ1-4, with a weak D call TRBD1 (5 bases). Per germline, CDR1 GTSNPN and CDR2 SVGIG (reference sequence). There are 14 residues in the CDR3. Trimming shortened V by 7 bases and J by 8 bases, and 20 bases separated the two germline ends. DNA for the CDR3: TGTGCCTCCACGGGGTCAGGGATCGGCGAAAAACTGTTTTTT. This codes for CASTGSGIGEKLFF.

The V gene is TRBV15, the J gene TRBJ2-2; 9 nucleotides agree with TRBD2. The CDR3 runs 15 residues. Losses at the gene ends were 1 base for V and 4 bases for J; bases not matched to a gene: 1. Germline V CDR1 and CDR2: LNHNV, YYDKDF (reference sequence). The CDR3 DNA sequence: TGTGCCACCAGCAGAGCTAGCGGGACCACCGGGGAGCTGTTTTTT. Translation: CATSRASGTTGELFF.

This clonotype was counted only a few times. The gene calls are TRBV3-1 and TRBJ1-1; D remains unclear. The CDR3 extends over 13 amino acids. Germline CDR1 reads LGHDT; CDR2 reads YNNKEL (reference sequence). Trimming left V 3 bases short and J 2 bases short, with 7 bases between. The CDR3 DNA reads as TGTGCCAGCAGCCAGGTGATTAACACTGAAGCTTTCTTT. As protein: CASSQVINTEAFF.

This clonotype was observed a few times. The chain uses TRBV5-1 and TRBJ1-4; TRBD1 aligns across 8 bases. The V and J ends lost 0 bases and 5 bases, in that order; junction bases with no gene match: 3. The CDR3 contains 15 residues. CDR1 and CDR2 (germline): SGHRS, YFSETQ. The CDR3 DNA follows: TGCGCCAGCAGCTTGGGGGACAGGAAAAATGAAAAACTGTTTTTT. Protein sequence: CASSLGDRKNEKLFF.

In its sample, this clonotype was seen a few times. The DNA of the CDR3 is TGCAGTGCTGTAGTGGGGCCAGGGAGTCTGGGCTACAATGAGCAGTTCTTC. Translating gives CSAVVGPGSLGYNEQFF. The chain recombines TRBV20-1 with TRBJ2-1, with D perhaps TRBD1 or TRBD2 (5 bases each). CDR1 and CDR2 (germline): DFQATT, SNEGSKA (reference sequence). Trimming left V 5 bases short and J 3 bases short, with 23 bases between. The CDR3 has 17 residues.